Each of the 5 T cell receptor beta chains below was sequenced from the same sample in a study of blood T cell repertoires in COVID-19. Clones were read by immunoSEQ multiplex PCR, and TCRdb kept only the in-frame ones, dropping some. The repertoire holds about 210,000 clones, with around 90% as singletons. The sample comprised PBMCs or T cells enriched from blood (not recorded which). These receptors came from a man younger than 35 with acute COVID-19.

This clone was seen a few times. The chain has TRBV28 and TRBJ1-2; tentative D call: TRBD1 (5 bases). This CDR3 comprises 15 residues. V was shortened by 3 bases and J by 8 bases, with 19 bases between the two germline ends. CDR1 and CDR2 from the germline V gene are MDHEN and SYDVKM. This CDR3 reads CASSFPMGGEKGYTF. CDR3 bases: TGTGCCAGCAGTTTCCCTATGGGGGGGGAGAAAGGCTACACCTTC.

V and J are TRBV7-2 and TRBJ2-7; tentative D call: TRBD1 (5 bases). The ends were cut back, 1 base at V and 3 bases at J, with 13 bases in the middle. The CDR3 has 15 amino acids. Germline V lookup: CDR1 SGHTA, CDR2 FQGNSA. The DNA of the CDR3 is TGTGCCAGCAGCTTAGAAAGTAGGCAGGGCTACGAGCAGTACTTC. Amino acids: CASSLESRQGYEQYF.

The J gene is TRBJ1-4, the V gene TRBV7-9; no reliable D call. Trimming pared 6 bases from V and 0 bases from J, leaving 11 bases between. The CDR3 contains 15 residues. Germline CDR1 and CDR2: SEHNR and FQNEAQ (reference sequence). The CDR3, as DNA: TGTGCCAGCAGGGGAGGAAAAGCAACTAATGAAAAACTGTTTTTT. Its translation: CASRGGKATNEKLFF.

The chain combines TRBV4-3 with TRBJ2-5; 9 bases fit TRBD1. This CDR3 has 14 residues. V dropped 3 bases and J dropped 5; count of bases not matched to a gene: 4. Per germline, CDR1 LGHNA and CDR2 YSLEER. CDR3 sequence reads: CASSQGQGFETQYF. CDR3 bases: TGCGCCAGCAGCCAGGGACAGGGATTTGAGACCCAGTACTTC.

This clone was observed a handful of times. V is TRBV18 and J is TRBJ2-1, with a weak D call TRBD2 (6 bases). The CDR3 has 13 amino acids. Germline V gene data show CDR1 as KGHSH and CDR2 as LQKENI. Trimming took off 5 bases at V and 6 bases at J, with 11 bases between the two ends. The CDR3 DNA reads TGTGCCAGCTCAGAAGGGAGGTTCAATGAGCAGTTCTTC. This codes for CASSEGRFNEQFF.